This T cell receptor beta chain was captured in a study of T cells in localized non-small cell lung cancer. Study observations and caveats: Overall survival was longer when the density of T cells in the blood was higher.

Germline CDR1 reads MNHGY; CDR2 reads SAAAGT. The CDR3 extends over 14 amino acids. Trimming left V 5 bases short and J 4 bases short, with 14 bases between. Data came from immunoSEQ multiplex PCR; TCRdb stores just in-frame clones and leaves some out. The data show some 14,000 clones, 25% to 30% seen once. This clone was counted a few times. Its antigen remains unidentified. This clonotype was sampled from a female donor of 60 years or more with stage I lung adenocarcinoma. Sequencing was performed on lung tumor tissue, taken before any cancer treatment. This sequence joins TRBV6-8 and TRBJ1-2, with D perhaps matching TRBD1 (5 bases). CDR3 sequence: CASSPRDPPYGYTF. CDR3 nucleotide sequence: TGTGCCAGCAGTCCCAGGGATCCCCCCTATGGCTACACCTTC.